This T cell receptor (beta chain) emerged from a study of blood T cell repertoires in COVID-19. About the study: The United States, Italy and Spain were the sources of the acute and convalescent COVID-19 samples. T cells, B-cell-depleted T cells, or PBMCs provided the cDNA or gDNA that served as material.

Study processing details: Amplifying reference gene primers gave estimates of nucleated cell counts. Sequencing used immunoSEQ multiplex PCR; TCRdb keeps in-frame clones, though not all of them. D and trimming come from the DNA, and the V and J calls and clone size come from that table. There are approximately 210,000 clones in the sample; around 78% occur only once, and under 3% lies in the top ten. The V end lost 3 bases, the J end lost 4 bases, and 15 bases lay between the germline ends. The germline gives CDR1 DFQATT, CDR2 SNEGSKA (reference sequence). This CDR3 has 14 amino acids. This chain joins TRBV20-1 and TRBJ1-2; D is perhaps TRBD1 (6 bases). Sequencing was performed on peripheral blood. The clonotype was recovered from a woman aged 70-85 years with active or convalescent COVID-19. CDR3 sequence: CSASSNRARYGYTF. The CDR3 DNA is TGCAGTGCTAGTTCGAACAGGGCCCGCTATGGCTACACCTTC.